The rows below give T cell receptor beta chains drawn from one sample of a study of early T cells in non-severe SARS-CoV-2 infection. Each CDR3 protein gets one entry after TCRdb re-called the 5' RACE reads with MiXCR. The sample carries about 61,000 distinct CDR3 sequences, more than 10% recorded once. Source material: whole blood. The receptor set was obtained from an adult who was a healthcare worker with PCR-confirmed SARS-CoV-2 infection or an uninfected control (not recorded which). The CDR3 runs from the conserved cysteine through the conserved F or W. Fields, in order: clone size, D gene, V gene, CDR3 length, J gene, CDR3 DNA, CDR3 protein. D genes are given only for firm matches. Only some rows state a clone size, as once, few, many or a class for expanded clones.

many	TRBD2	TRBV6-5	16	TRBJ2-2	TGTGCCAGCAGTTACGCGACTAGCGGATACACCGGGGAGCTGTTTTTT	CASSYATSGYTGELFF
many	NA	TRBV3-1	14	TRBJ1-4	TGTGCCAGCAGCCAAGTCCCAGCGGATGAAAAACTGTTTTTT	CASSQVPADEKLFF
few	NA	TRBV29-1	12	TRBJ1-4	TGCAGCGTCCGGGACGGGAGGGAAAAACTGTTTTTT	CSVRDGREKLFF
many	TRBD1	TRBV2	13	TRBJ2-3	TGTGCCAGCAGTGAAGGACAGGGGGATACGCAGTATTTT	CASSEGQGDTQYF
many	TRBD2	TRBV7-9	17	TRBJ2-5	TGTGCCAGCAGTCAGCCCCCGACTAGCGGGGGTGGGGAGACCCAGTACTTC	CASSQPPTSGGGETQYF
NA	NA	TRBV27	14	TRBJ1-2	TGTGCCAGCAGTTTAAGGGGTTCCCCTTATGGCTACACCTTC	CASSLRGSPYGYTF
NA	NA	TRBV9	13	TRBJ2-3	TGTGCCAGCAGCGTAGTGGCAGCTGATACGCAGTATTTT	CASSVVAADTQYF
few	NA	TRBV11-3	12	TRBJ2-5	TGTGCCAGCAGCTTTAGTGGGGAGACCCAGTACTTC	CASSFSGETQYF
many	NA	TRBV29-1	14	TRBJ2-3	TGCAGCGTTGAAGATCTTGCAGTCACAGATACGCAGTATTTT	CSVEDLAVTDTQYF
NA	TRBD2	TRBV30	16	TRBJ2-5	TGTGCCTGGAGTGTAACTAGCGGGGGCCCCCAAGAGACCCAGTACTTC	CAWSVTSGGPQETQYF
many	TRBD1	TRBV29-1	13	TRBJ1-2	TGCAGCGTTGAAGGACAGGGACCCTATGGCTACACCTTC	CSVEGQGPYGYTF
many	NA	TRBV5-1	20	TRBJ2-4	TGCGCCAGCAGCTTGGAAGACGGGGGGCGGTTAGCGACTGGCAAAAACATTCAGTACTTC	CASSLEDGGRLATGKNIQYF
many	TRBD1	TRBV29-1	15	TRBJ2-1	TGCAGCGTTGTGGGCGACAGGGATTCCTACAATGAGCAGTTCTTC	CSVVGDRDSYNEQFF
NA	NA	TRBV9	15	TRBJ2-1	TGTGCCAGCAGCGTCCTCTCGGACCCCTACAATGAGCAGTTCTTC	CASSVLSDPYNEQFF
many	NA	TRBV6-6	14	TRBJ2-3	TGTGCCAGCAGTTACGCAGCTAGCACAGATACGCAGTATTTT	CASSYAASTDTQYF
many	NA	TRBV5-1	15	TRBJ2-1	TGCGCCAGCAGCCAGGGCGAGGGTTATAACAATGAGCAGTTCTTC	CASSQGEGYNNEQFF
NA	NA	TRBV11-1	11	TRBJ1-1	TGTGCCAGCAGCTCAGGTCTCGGAGCTTTCTTT	CASSSGLGAFF
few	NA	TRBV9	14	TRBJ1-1	TGTGCCAGCAGCGTAGTCCCCGATGCCACTGAAGCTTTCTTT	CASSVVPDATEAFF
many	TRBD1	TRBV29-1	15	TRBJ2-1	TGCAGCGTCACGGCAGACAGGGTAGGAATCAATGAGCAGTTCTTC	CSVTADRVGINEQFF
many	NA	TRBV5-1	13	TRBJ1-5	TGCGCCAGCAGCTTTGAGGGCGATCAGCCCCAGCATTTT	CASSFEGDQPQHF
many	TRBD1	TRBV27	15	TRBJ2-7	TGTGCCAGCAGTCCCGGGACAGGGTTTATCAACGAGCAGTACTTC	CASSPGTGFINEQYF
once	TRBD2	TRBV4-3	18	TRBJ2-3	TGCGCCAGCAGCCAAGAGACTAGCGGGGGGGCCTGGGCAGATACGCAGTATTTT	CASSQETSGGAWADTQYF
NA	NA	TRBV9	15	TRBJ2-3	TGTGCCAGCAAGCTTCGCCCTACTAGCACAGATACGCAGTATTTT	CASKLRPTSTDTQYF
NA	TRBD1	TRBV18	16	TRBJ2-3	TGTGCCAGCTCACCTACAGGGGGCGCGTCCATAGATACGCAGTATTTT	CASSPTGGASIDTQYF
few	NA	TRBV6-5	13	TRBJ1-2	TGTGCCAGCAGCCCCGACAGGAAGAGGGGCTACACCTTC	CASSPDRKRGYTF
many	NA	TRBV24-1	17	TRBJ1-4	TGTGCCACCAGTGATTTTGGGACCGACGGGAATAGGGAAAAACTGTTTTTT	CATSDFGTDGNREKLFF
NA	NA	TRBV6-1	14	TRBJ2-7	TGTGCCAGCAGGGGAACGACAGGTCGCGCCGAGCAGTACTTC	CASRGTTGRAEQYF
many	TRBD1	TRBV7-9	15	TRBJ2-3	TGTGCCAGCAGCGCCGGCGACAGGGGCACAGATACGCAGTATTTT	CASSAGDRGTDTQYF
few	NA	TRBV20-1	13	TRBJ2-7	TGCAGTGCTTCTAGGGTGGGGTTGGCCGAGCAGTACTTC	CSASRVGLAEQYF
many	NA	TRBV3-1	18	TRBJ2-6	TGTGCCAGCAGCCTAATCGGGGGCGCCAGCTCTGGGGCCAACGTCCTGACTTTC	CASSLIGGASSGANVLTF
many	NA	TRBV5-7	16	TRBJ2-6	TGTGCCAGCAGCTTCACGGACAGACTGGGGGCCAACGTCCTGACTTTC	CASSFTDRLGANVLTF
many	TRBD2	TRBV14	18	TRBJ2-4	TGTGCCAGCAGCCCCACTAGCGGGGGGGCCCTAGCCAAAAACATTCAGTACTTC	CASSPTSGGALAKNIQYF
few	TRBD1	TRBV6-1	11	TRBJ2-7	TGTGCCAGCGGAAACAGGGGCGAGCAGTACTTC	CASGNRGEQYF
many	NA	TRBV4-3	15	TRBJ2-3	TGCGCCAGCAGCCAAGCCGGGACTTACCAAGATACGCAGTATTTT	CASSQAGTYQDTQYF
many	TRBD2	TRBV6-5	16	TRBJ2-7	TGTGCCAGCAGTTACTCCCTTTTAGCGGGGCCCTACGAGCAGTACTTC	CASSYSLLAGPYEQYF
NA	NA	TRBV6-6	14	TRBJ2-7	TGTGCCAGCACCACGCGGGGACAGAGTTACGAGCAGTACTTC	CASTTRGQSYEQYF
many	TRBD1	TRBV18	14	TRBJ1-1	TGTGCCAGCTCACCAGGACAGGGGTACACTGAAGCTTTCTTT	CASSPGQGYTEAFF
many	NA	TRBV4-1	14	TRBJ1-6	TGCGCCAGCAGCCAAGATATGGGCTTTTCGCCCCTCCACTTT	CASSQDMGFSPLHF
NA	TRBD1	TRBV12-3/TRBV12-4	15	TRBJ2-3	TGTGCCAGCAGTCCGGGACAGGCGGGTCCGGATACGCAGTATTTT	CASSPGQAGPDTQYF
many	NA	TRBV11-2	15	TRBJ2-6	TGTGCCAGCAGCCAGCAGGGGACTGGGGCCAACGTCCTGACTTTC	CASSQQGTGANVLTF
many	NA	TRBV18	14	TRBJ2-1	TGTGCCAGCTCACCAGAACTACAGTACAATGAGCAGTTCTTC	CASSPELQYNEQFF
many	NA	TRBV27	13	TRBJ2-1	TGTGCCAGCGGGGGGATAGACTACAATGAGCAGTTCTTC	CASGGIDYNEQFF
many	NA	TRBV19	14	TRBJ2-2	TGTGCCAGTAGTATAGGGGCTAGTTCCGGGGAGCTGTTTTTT	CASSIGASSGELFF
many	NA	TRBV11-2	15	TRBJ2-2	TGTGCCAGCAGCTTTGAAGGGGGGAGCACCGGGGAGCTGTTTTTT	CASSFEGGSTGELFF
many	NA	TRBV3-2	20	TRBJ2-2	TGTGCCAGCAGCCCCACGGCCTATTTTATTCGGGACAGAAACACCGGGGAGCTGTTTTTT	CASSPTAYFIRDRNTGELFF